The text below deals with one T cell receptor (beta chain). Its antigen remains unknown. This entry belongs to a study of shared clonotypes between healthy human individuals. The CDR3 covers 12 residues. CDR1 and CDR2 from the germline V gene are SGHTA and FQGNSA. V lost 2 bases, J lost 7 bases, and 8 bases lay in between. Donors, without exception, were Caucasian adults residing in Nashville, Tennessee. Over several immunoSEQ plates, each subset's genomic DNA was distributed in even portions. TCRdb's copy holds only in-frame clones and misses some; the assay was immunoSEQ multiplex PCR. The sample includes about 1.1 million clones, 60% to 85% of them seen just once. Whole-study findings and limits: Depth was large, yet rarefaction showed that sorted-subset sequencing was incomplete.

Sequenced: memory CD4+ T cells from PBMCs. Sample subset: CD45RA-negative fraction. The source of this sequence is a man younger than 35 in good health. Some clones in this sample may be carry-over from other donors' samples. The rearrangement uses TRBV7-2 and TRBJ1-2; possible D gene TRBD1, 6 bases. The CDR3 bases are TGTGCCAGCAGCTTACACAGGGTTGGCTACACCTTC. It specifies CASSLHRVGYTF. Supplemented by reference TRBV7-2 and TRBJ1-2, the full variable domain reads GAGVSQSPSNKVTEKGKDVELRCDPISGHTALYWYRQSLGQGLEFLIYFQGNSAPDKSGLPSDRFSAERTGGSVSTLTIQRTQQEDSAVYLCASSLHRVGYTFGSGTRLTVV.